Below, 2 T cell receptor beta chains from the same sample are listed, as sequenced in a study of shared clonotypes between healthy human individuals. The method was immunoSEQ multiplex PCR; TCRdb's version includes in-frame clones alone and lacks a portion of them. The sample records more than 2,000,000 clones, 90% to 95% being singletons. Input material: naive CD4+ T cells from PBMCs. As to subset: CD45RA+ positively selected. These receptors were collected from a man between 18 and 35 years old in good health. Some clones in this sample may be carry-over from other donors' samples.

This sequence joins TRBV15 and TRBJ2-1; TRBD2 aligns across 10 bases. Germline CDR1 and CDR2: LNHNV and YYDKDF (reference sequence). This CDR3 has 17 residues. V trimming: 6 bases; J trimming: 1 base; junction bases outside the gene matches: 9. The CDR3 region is CATRTASGRGSYNEQFF. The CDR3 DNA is TGTGCCACCAGAACAGCTAGCGGGAGAGGATCCTACAATGAGCAGTTCTTC.

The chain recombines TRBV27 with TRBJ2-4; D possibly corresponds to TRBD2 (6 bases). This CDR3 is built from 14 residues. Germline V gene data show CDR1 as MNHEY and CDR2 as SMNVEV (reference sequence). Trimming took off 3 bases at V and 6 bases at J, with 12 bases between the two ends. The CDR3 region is CASSFTAGRNIQYF. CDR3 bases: TGTGCCAGCAGTTTCACGGCGGGACGAAACATTCAGTACTTC.